The next 13 T cell receptor beta chains were all read from a single sample in a study of blood T cell repertoires in COVID-19. The table came from immunoSEQ multiplex PCR; TCRdb's copy has only in-frame clones and leaves some out. The sample has about 200,000 clones, 70% to 90% seen once. Sequencing input: peripheral blood. These TCRs come from a woman in her fifties or sixties with acute or convalescent COVID-19.

The chain employs TRBV4-3 and TRBJ2-3, with D possibly matching TRBD2 (5 bases). Germline V lookup: CDR1 LGHNA, CDR2 YSLEER. The CDR3 covers 16 residues. Trimming pared 1 base from V and 6 bases from J, leaving 17 bases between. For the CDR3, the DNA is TGCGCCAGCAGCCAAGGAGCCGGGTTCGGACTTGATACGCAGTATTTT. It specifies CASSQGAGFGLDTQYF.

The chain recombines TRBV18 with TRBJ1-2; TRBD1 might be the D (5 bases). The germline gives CDR1 KGHSH, CDR2 LQKENI. The CDR3 is made up of 14 amino acids. V lost 3 bases to trimming and J lost 7 bases, with 15 bases between them. The CDR3 nucleotides read TGTGCCAGCTCACCTCCGAGGGACTTCTTTGGCTACACCTTC. The encoded protein is CASSPPRDFFGYTF.

The chain joins TRBV6-5 to TRBJ1-5; D remains unclear. The CDR3 length is 13 residues. Trimming cost V 0 bases and J 6 bases, with 6 bases left between them. CDR1 is MNHEY, CDR2 SVGAGI, per germline. The CDR3 loop reads CASSYSNSQPQHF. The CDR3 region has the DNA TGTGCCAGCAGTTACTCGAATAGTCAGCCCCAGCATTTT.

The V gene is TRBV4-3, the J gene TRBJ2-1, with 9 nucleotides matching TRBD1. This CDR3 region has 16 residues. Germline V gene sequence: CDR1 LGHNA, CDR2 YSLEER. The ends lost 1 base at V and 2 bases at J; junction bases unmatched: 3. The CDR3 region is CASSQAGTGPYNEQFF. DNA of the CDR3: TGCGCCAGCAGCCAAGCCGGGACAGGGCCCTACAATGAGCAGTTCTTC.

The chain carries TRBV13 and TRBJ2-3, with TRBD2 identical over 7 bases. Germline-derived CDR1 and CDR2 are PRHDT and FYEKMQ (reference sequence). V trimming: 5 bases; J trimming: 5 bases; junction bases outside the gene matches: 13. The CDR3 is made up of 16 amino acids. CDR3 in DNA: TGTGCCAGCAGCCCGGGGGGAGGGGTAGGTATAGATACGCAGTATTTT. It encodes CASSPGGGVGIDTQYF.

The V and J genes are TRBV6-1 and TRBJ2-3, with D unclear. Germline V gene lookup returns CDR1 MNHNS and CDR2 SASEGT. This CDR3 region has 16 residues. Between the trimmed V and J ends, which lost 2 bases and 1 base, there was a span of 13 bases. CDR3 bases: TGTGCCAGCAGTGAAAAGGAGTATTTTCGCACAGATACGCAGTATTTT. Protein product: CASSEKEYFRTDTQYF.

This chain connects TRBV11-3 to TRBJ2-5, with 9 bases identical to TRBD1. In germline, CDR1 is SGHNT, CDR2 YENEEA. This CDR3 is built from 16 residues. Trimming at V came to 6 bases and at J to 4 bases, leaving 12 bases not matched to a gene. CDR3 amino acids: CASSLEGQGFSETQYF. CDR3 bases: TGTGCCAGCAGTTTGGAGGGACAGGGATTTTCAGAGACCCAGTACTTC.

The V and J genes are TRBV2 and TRBJ2-1, with D tentatively TRBD2 (7 bases). Trimming shortened V by 8 bases and J by 7 bases, and 18 bases separated the two germline ends. CDR3 size: 14 residues. CDR1 and CDR2 from the germline V gene are SNHLY and FYNNEI. The CDR3 sequence is CASPGGGAGNEQFF. The DNA for the CDR3 is TGTGCCAGCCCTGGGGGGGGCGCGGGGAATGAGCAGTTCTTC.

The J gene is TRBJ2-1, the V gene TRBV5-1, with a weak D call TRBD1 (5 bases). V shed 1 base and J shed 8 bases, with 22 bases lying between them. CDR1 and CDR2 (germline): SGHRS, YFSETQ. The CDR3 runs to 17 residues. The CDR3 sequence is CASSLRGQNSRSHEQFF. In nucleotides, the CDR3 is TGCGCCAGCAGCTTGAGAGGACAAAATTCCAGGTCCCATGAGCAGTTCTTC.

This chain uses TRBV24-1 with TRBJ2-1; D perhaps matches TRBD1 (5 bases). The CDR3 loop spans 16 amino acids. The V end was cut by 1 base, the J end by 0 bases, with 9 bases between. Germline V CDR1 and CDR2: KGHDR, SFDVKD. The CDR3 nucleotides read TGTGCCACCAGTGATTTAGGGGTCGGCTCCTACAATGAGCAGTTCTTC. Its protein product is CATSDLGVGSYNEQFF.

The sample holds one count of this clone. The chain has TRBV30 and TRBJ2-7; the D gene is possibly TRBD2 (5 bases). This CDR3 contains 13 residues. Trimming cost V 2 bases and J 6 bases, with 14 bases left between them. Germline V gives CDR1 GTSNPN, CDR2 SVGIG (reference sequence). The CDR3 is CAWSRNGVGEQYF. The CDR3 DNA follows: TGTGCCTGGAGTCGTAACGGGGTGGGCGAGCAGTACTTC.

The rearrangement links TRBV6-5 to TRBJ2-7; 8 nucleotides match TRBD2. CDR1 MNHEY and CDR2 SVGAGI come from the germline V gene. This CDR3 contains 15 residues. V lost 7 bases to trimming and J lost 4 bases; unmatched junction nucleotides: 12. The CDR3 DNA sequence: TGTGCCAGCATACCGCGGGGGGCTTTGATATACGAGCAGTACTTC. It encodes CASIPRGALIYEQYF.

This chain links TRBV24-1 with TRBJ2-3, with 8 bases matching TRBD1. Germline loops: CDR1 KGHDR, CDR2 SFDVKD. The junction had 9 bases not matched to a gene; V was cut back by 5 bases and J by 3 bases. The CDR3 totals 16 residues. CDR3 nucleotides: TGTGCCACCAGTGGGGATACAGGGGGGCGGACAGATACGCAGTATTTT. Translated, it gives CATSGDTGGRTDTQYF.